This T cell receptor (beta chain) originates from a study of T cell responses to AZD1222 COVID-19 vaccine. Study findings and constraints: Females outnumbered males among donors, who were mostly white British; clonal diversity was possibly underestimated.

Clones were read by immunoSEQ multiplex PCR, and TCRdb kept only the in-frame ones, dropping some. The data show some 190,000 clones, with roughly 92% seen just once and over 1% held by the top ten. About this clone: The antigen remains unidentified.

Trimming took off 2 bases at V and 5 bases at J, with 15 bases between the two ends. From germline, CDR1 is MNHNS and CDR2 SASEGT. The CDR3 is made up of 15 amino acids. The chain employs TRBV6-1 and TRBJ1-1; maybe TRBD1 (6 bases). The sequence came from an adult in good health. Sequencing was performed on peripheral blood, taken on day 0 of AZD1222 vaccination. CDR3 protein: CASSELLGARTEAFF. The CDR3 DNA reads TGTGCCAGCAGTGAATTGCTGGGGGCGAGAACTGAAGCTTTCTTT.